This record looks at one T cell receptor beta chain sequence and its context. Its matching antigen is unknown. Just one base apart from a much larger clone, this may be a read error. Stated time point: patch test 2, 6 weeks after DPC sensitization. This sample's treatment: therapeutic diphenylcyclopropenone sensitization with weekly scalp DPC. The CDR3 sequence is 13 residues long. The germline CDR1 and CDR2 sequences are SGHDN and FVKESK. The trim removed 4 bases at V and 11 bases at J, leaving 4 bases unmatched. This sample was taken from a study of human T cells and chemical hapten exposure. Overall study: Throughout the approximately 24-week study, diphenylcyclopropenone was applied weekly to the patients' scalps. It was small differences in pooled library volume that mainly caused per-sample TCR yields to vary.

Overall study findings and caveats: There was no change with DPC sensitization in TCRs above 1 in 1000 frequency. A positive correlation with patch test score was found for PT1 expanded TCR counts.

TCRdb re-called the RACE reads through MiXCR, storing one row per CDR3 protein. The sample yields roughly 380,000 distinct CDR3 sequences, about 6% seen once. Source: whole blood, taken in connection with sensitization to the hapten diphenylcyclopropenone (DPC). This sequence joins TRBV14 and TRBJ1-6, with TRBD1 matching 8 bases. This TCR was sampled from a woman in her late teens or twenties with alopecia areata. Some clones in this sample may be carry-over from other donors' samples. The CDR3 bases are TGTGCCAGCAGCCCGGACAGGGCTACACCCCTCCACTTT. Translating gives CASSPDRATPLHF.